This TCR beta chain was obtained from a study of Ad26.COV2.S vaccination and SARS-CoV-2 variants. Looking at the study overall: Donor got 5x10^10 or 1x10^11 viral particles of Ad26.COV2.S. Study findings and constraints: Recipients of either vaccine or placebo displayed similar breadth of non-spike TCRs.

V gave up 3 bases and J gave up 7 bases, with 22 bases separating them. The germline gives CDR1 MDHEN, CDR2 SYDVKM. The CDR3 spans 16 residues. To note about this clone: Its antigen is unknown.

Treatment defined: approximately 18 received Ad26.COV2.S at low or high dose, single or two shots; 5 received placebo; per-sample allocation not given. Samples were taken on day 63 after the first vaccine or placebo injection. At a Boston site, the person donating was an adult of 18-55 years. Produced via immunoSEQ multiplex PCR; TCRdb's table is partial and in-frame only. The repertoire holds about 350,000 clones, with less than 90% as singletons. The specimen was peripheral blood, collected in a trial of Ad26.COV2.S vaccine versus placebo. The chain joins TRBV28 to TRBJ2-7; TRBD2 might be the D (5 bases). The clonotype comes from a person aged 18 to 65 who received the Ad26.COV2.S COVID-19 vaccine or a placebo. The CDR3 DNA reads TGTGCCAGCAGTTTGAGTGTAGGACTCGGCCCTCGGGAGCAGTACTTC. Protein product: CASSLSVGLGPREQYF.